Shown below are 14 T cell receptor beta chains from a single sample sequenced in a study of T cells in Graves' hyperthyroidism and ophthalmopathy. Researchers amplified the TCR beta CDR3 regions from RNA transcripts. Carried out on the TCR CDR3, a first-round RT-PCR used the HTBI primer set. TCRdb re-analysed the multiplex PCR reads in MiXCR, keeping a single row per CDR3 protein. The repertoire holds roughly 500,000 distinct CDR3 sequences, with 46% as singletons. Sequencing was done on a sample of peripheral blood or thyroid tissue (not recorded which). Source of these receptors: an adult woman with Graves' disease, either hyperthyroidism or ophthalmopathy (not recorded which).

V usage is TRBV10-3 and J usage is TRBJ1-5; D is unresolved. Germline values: CDR1 ENHRY, CDR2 SYGVKD. V shed 2 bases and J shed 9 bases, with 11 bases lying between them. The CDR3 sequence is 13 residues long. The CDR3 protein is CAISEGRKGPQHF. The CDR3 nucleotides read TGTGCCATCAGTGAGGGGAGGAAGGGGCCCCAGCATTTT.

The table lists this clonotype with a count of one. The V call is TRBV2, the J call TRBJ1-2, with TRBD1 matching over 10 bases. V was clipped by 3 bases and J by 6 bases; unmatched bases: 7. CDR3 size: 15 residues. Germline values: CDR1 SNHLY, CDR2 FYNNEI. The CDR3 DNA sequence: TGTGCCAGCAGTGAGCTTGGGACAGGGGACGATGGCTACACCTTC. Amino acids: CASSELGTGDDGYTF.

J is TRBJ1-6 and V is TRBV12-3 or TRBV12-4, with D maybe TRBD1 (6 bases). The V gene lost 7 bases and the J gene lost 5 bases, with 12 bases spanning the gap. The CDR3 has 14 amino acids. The CDR3 loop is CASTRTDHNSPLHF. CDR3 in DNA: TGTGCCAGCACCAGGACAGATCATAATTCACCCCTCCACTTT.

The chain uses TRBV3-1 and TRBJ1-1, with a weak D call TRBD1 (6 bases). The CDR3 loop spans 16 amino acids. Trimming took off 2 bases at V and 3 bases at J, with 16 bases between the two ends. The germline gives CDR1 LGHDT, CDR2 YNNKEL (reference sequence). CDR3 protein: CASSQTRRDTYTEAFF. The CDR3 region has the DNA TGTGCCAGCAGCCAAACCAGGCGGGACACCTACACTGAAGCTTTCTTT. Full variable domain (outside the CDR3, taken from reference TRBV3-1 and TRBJ1-1): DTAVSQTPKYLVTQMGNDKSIKCEQNLGHDTMYWYKQDSKKFLKIMFSYNNKELIINETVPNRFSPKSPDKAHLNLHINSLELGDSAVYFCASSQTRRDTYTEAFFGQGTRLTVV.

This clonotype was seen many times. The V gene is TRBV29-1, the J gene TRBJ2-5; unclear D gene. The germline V gene has CDR1 SQVTM and CDR2 ANQGSEA. Trimming shortened V by 7 bases and J by 2 bases, and 11 bases separated the two germline ends. This CDR3 is 12 amino acids long. CDR3 in amino acids: CSGRLGQETQYF. In DNA form, the CDR3 reads TGCAGCGGACGTCTGGGGCAAGAGACCCAGTACTTC.

J is TRBJ2-5 and V is TRBV7-2; 10 bases align to TRBD2. Germline V gene data show CDR1 as SGHTA and CDR2 as FQGNSA. The trim removed 5 bases at V and 5 bases at J, leaving 8 bases unmatched. CDR3 length equals 15 residues. This CDR3 reads CASSPASGRGETQYF. The DNA for the CDR3 is TGTGCCAGCAGCCCAGCTAGCGGGAGAGGGGAGACCCAGTACTTC.

The rearrangement joins TRBV12-3 or TRBV12-4 to TRBJ2-5; possibly TRBD2 for D (5 bases). The end of the DNA aligns better with TRBJ2-4, so the J call may be wrong. The CDR3 contains 13 residues. This CDR3 is CASSLAGRGIQYF. Written as DNA, the CDR3 is TGTGCCAGCAGTTTAGCTGGCCGGGGCATTCAGTACTTC.

This clonotype was recorded at least ten times. The chain links TRBV9 to TRBJ1-1, with D perhaps TRBD1 (6 bases). The CDR3 covers 16 residues. CDR1 and CDR2 (germline): SGDLS, YYNGEE. Trimming removed 4 bases from V and 3 bases from J, with 19 bases in between. CDR3 loop: CASSPTVARGYTEAFF. CDR3 coding DNA: TGTGCCAGCAGCCCGACCGTTGCCAGGGGATACACTGAAGCTTTCTTT.

This chain joins TRBV9 and TRBJ2-7, with TRBD1 identical over 10 bases. The CDR3 covers 16 residues. Germline CDR1 and CDR2: SGDLS and YYNGEE. Germline trimming cut 3 bases from V and 3 bases from J; bases unmatched to any gene: 9. CDR3 sequence: CASSDLGTGDIYEQYF. The DNA of the CDR3 is TGTGCCAGCAGCGATCTAGGGACAGGGGACATCTACGAGCAGTACTTC.

This clonotype was seen many times. The V gene is TRBV7-2, the J gene TRBJ1-1, with TRBD1 identical over 8 bases. J gave up 4 bases and V 5 bases, and 9 bases lay outside the gene matches. Germline V gene sequence: CDR1 SGHTA, CDR2 FQGNSA. The length of the CDR3 is 15 residues. CDR3 loop: CASSTATGDGTEAFF. In nucleotides, the CDR3 is TGTGCCAGCAGCACAGCGACAGGGGATGGCACTGAAGCTTTCTTT.

The chain recombines TRBV11-2 with TRBJ1-3, with D unclear. Germline V gene data show CDR1 as SGHAT and CDR2 as FQNNGV. The CDR3 contains 15 residues. The ends were cut back, 3 bases at V and 7 bases at J, with 16 bases in the middle. The CDR3 region has the DNA TGTGCCAGCAGCTTGTGGGTGGGCCGGACGAACACCATATATTTT. Translation gives CASSLWVGRTNTIYF.

This clonotype was seen once. The CDR3 region is CASSPGRMTYEQYF. The CDR3 bases are TGTGCCAGCTCACCGGGCCGAATGACCTACGAGCAGTACTTC. V is TRBV7-2 and J is TRBJ2-7; D ambiguous. Per germline, CDR1 SGHTA and CDR2 FQGNSA. CDR3 size: 14 residues. V gave up 8 bases and J gave up 2 bases, with 16 bases separating them.

The table lists this clonotype with a count of one. The CDR3 ends on some other residue instead of the conserved phenylalanine or tryptophan, so this is likely a read error. The J gene is TRBJ1-1, the V gene TRBV10-3; D call uncertain. Trimming left V 0 bases short and J 2 bases short, with 10 bases between. In germline, CDR1 is ENHRY, CDR2 SYGVKD. CDR3 size: 15 residues. The CDR3 protein is CAISESTDFNTEAFL. The CDR3 DNA reads TGTGCCATCAGTGAGTCAACAGATTTTAACACTGAAGCTTTCCTT.

V gene TRBV20-1 combines with J gene TRBJ1-6, with D perhaps matching TRBD1 (5 bases). From germline, CDR1 is DFQATT and CDR2 SNEGSKA (reference sequence). With 1 base removed from V and 6 bases from J, the gap between germline ends came to 10 bases. This CDR3 is 14 amino acids long. CDR3 nucleotides: TGCAGTGCTAGAGCCCAACAGGCTAATTCACCCCTCCACTTT. As protein: CSARAQQANSPLHF.